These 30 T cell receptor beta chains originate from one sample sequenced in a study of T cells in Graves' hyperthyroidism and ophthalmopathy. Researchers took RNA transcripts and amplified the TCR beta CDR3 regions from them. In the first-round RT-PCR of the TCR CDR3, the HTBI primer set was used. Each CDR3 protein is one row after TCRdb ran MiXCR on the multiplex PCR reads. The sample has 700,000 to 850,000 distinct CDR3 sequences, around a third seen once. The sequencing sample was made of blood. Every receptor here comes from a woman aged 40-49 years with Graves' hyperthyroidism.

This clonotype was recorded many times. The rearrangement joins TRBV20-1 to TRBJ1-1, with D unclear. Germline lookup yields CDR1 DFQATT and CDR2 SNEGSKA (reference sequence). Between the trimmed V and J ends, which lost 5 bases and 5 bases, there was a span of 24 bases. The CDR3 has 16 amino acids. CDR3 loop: CSAPRARRTLGTEAFF. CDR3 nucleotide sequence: TGCAGTGCTCCAAGGGCAAGACGGACGCTAGGAACTGAAGCTTTCTTT.

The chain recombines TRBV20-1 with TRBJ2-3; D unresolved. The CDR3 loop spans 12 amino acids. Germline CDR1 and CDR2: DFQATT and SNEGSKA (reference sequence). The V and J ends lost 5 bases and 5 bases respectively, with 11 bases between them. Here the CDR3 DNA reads TGCAGTGCTCCCGGAAATGGAGATACGCAGTATTTT. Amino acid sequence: CSAPGNGDTQYF.

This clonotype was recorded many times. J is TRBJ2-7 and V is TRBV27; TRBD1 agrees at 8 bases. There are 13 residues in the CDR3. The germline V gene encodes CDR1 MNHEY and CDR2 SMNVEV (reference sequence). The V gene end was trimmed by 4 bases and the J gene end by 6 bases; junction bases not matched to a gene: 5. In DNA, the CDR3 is TGTGCCAGCAGTTCAGGGGGCTTTGGCGAGCAGTACTTC. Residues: CASSSGGFGEQYF.

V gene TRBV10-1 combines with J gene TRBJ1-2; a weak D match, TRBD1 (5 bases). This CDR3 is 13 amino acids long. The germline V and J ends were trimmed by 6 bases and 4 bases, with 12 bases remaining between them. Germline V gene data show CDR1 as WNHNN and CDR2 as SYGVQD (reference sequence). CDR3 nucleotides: TGCGCCAGCAGCCCCGACAGATCCTATGGCTACACCTTC. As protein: CASSPDRSYGYTF.

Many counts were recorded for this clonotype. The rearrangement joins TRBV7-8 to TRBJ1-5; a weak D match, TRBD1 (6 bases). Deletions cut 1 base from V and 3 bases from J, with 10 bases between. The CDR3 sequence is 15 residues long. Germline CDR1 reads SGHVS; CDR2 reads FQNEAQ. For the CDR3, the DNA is TGTGCCAGCAGCTTAGTGACAGGACTCAATCAGCCCCAGCATTTT. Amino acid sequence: CASSLVTGLNQPQHF.

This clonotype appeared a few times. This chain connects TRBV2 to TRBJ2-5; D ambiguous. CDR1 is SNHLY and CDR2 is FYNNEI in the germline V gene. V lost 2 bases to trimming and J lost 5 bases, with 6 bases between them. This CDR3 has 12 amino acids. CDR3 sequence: CASSESTETQYF. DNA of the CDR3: TGTGCCAGCAGTGAAAGCACCGAGACCCAGTACTTC.

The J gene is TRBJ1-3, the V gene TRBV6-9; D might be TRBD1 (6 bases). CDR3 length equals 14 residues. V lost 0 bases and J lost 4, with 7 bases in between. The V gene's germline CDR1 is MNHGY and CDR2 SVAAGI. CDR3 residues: CASSYSGTGNTIYF. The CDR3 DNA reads TGTGCCAGCAGTTATTCCGGGACAGGAAACACCATATATTTT.

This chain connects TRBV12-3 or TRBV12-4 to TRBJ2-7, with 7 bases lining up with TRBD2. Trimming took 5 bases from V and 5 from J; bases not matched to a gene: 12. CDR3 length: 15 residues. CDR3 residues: CASSELGGGRHEQYF. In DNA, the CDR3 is TGTGCCAGCAGTGAACTGGGGGGGGGTAGGCACGAGCAGTACTTC.

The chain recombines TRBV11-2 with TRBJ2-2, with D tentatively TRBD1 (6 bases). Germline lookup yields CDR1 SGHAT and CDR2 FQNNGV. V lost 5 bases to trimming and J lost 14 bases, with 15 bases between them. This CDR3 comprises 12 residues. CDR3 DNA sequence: TGTGCCAGCAGCCAAGGGGAACAGGGACTGTTTTTT. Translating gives CASSQGEQGLFF.

The CDR3 DNA follows: TGTGCCACCAGCAGAGATAGACAGGGTTACGAGCAGTACTTC. Its protein product is CATSRDRQGYEQYF. The V gene is TRBV15, the J gene TRBJ2-7, with 7 bases that match TRBD1. The junction had 3 bases not matched to a gene; V was cut back by 0 bases and J by 4 bases. Per the germline V gene, CDR1 is LNHNV and CDR2 is YYDKDF (reference sequence). The CDR3 extends over 14 amino acids.

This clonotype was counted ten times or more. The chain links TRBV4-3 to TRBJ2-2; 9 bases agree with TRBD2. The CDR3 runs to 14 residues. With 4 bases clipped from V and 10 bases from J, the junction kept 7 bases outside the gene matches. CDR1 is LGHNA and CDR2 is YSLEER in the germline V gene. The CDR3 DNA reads TGCGCCAGCAGCCTTGCGGGAGGGCCGAAGGAGCTGTTTTTT. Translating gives CASSLAGGPKELFF.

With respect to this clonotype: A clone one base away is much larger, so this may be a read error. The CDR3, as DNA: TGTGCCAGCAGGGGTCAAGGGCAGGGTCTAGCCCTCCACTTT. Residues: CASRGQGQGLALHF. The chain employs TRBV9 and TRBJ1-6, with D maybe TRBD1 (5 bases). Germline V gene data show CDR1 as SGDLS and CDR2 as YYNGEE. The CDR3 runs 14 residues. The V gene lost 5 bases and the J gene lost 14 bases, with 20 bases spanning the gap. The entire variable domain, with the rest obtained from reference TRBV9 and TRBJ1-6, is as follows: DSGVTQTPKHLITATGQRVTLRCSPRSGDLSVYWYQQSLDQGLQFLIQYYNGEERAKGNILERFSAQQFPDLHSELNLSSLELGDSALYFCASRGQGQGLALHFGNGTRLTVT.

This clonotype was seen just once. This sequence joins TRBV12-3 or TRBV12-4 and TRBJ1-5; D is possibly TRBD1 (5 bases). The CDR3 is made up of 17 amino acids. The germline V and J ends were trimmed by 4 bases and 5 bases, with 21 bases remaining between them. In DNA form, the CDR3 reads TGTGCCAGCAGTTACTCGTATCCCAGGGCCCCTGATCAGCCCCAGCATTTT. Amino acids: CASSYSYPRAPDQPQHF.

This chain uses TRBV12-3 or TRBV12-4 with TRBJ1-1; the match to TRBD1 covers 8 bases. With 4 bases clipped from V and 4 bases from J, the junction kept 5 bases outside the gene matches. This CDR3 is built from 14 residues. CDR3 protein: CASSYRTGSTEAFF. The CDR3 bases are TGTGCCAGCAGTTACAGGACAGGGAGCACTGAAGCTTTCTTT.

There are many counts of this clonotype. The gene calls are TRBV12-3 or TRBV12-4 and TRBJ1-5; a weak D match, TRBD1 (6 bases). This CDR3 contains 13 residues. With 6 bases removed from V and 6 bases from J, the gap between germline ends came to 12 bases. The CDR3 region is CASRKQGSQPQHF. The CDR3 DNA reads TGTGCCAGCAGGAAACAGGGAAGTCAGCCCCAGCATTTT.

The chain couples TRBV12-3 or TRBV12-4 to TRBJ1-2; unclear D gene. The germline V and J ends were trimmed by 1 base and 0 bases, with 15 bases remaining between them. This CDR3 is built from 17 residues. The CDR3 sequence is CASSLGPGDEPNYGYTF. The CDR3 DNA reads TGTGCCAGCAGTTTAGGCCCGGGCGACGAGCCTAACTATGGCTACACCTTC.

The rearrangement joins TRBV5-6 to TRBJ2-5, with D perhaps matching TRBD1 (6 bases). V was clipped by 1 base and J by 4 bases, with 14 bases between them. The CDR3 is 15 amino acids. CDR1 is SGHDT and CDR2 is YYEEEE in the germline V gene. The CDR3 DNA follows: TGTGCCAGCAGCTTGAATCAGGGGCCCGGAGAGACCCAGTACTTC. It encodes CASSLNQGPGETQYF.

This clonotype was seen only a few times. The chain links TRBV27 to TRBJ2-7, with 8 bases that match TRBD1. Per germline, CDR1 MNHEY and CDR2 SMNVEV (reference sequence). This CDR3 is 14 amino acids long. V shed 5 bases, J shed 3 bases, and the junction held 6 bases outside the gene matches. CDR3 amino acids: CASSRQGFGYEQYF. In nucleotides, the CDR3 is TGTGCCAGCAGTAGACAGGGGTTCGGCTACGAGCAGTACTTC.

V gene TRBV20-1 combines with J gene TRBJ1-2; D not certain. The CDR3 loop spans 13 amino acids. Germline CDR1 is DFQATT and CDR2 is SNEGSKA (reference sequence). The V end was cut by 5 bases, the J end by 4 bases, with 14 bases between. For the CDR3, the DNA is TGCAGTGCTCTGGGGAGGTATACCTATGGCTACACCTTC. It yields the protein CSALGRYTYGYTF.

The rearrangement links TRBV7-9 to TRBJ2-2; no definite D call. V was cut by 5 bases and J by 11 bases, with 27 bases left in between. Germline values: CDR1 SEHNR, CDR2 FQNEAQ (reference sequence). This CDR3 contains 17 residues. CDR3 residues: CASSHLLPVRTRGELFF. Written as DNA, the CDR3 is TGTGCCAGCAGCCACCTTCTACCGGTCCGTACTCGAGGAGAGCTGTTTTTT.

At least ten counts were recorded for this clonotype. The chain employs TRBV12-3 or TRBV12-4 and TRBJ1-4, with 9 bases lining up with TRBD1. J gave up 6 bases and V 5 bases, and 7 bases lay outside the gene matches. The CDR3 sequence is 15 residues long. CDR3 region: CASSPVGTGHEKLFF. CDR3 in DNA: TGTGCCAGCAGTCCGGTCGGGACAGGGCATGAAAAACTGTTTTTT.

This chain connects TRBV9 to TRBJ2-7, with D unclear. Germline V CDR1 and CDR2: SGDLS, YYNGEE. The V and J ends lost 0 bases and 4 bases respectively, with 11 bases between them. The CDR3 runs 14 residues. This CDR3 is CASSVEAIAYEQYF. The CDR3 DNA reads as TGTGCCAGCAGCGTAGAGGCCATTGCTTACGAGCAGTACTTC.

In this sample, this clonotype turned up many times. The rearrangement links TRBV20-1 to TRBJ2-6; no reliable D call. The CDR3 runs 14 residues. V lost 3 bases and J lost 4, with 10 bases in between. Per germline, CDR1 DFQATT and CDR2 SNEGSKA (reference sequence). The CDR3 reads CSAREFTGANVLTF. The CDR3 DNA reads TGCAGTGCTAGGGAGTTCACCGGGGCCAACGTCCTGACTTTC.

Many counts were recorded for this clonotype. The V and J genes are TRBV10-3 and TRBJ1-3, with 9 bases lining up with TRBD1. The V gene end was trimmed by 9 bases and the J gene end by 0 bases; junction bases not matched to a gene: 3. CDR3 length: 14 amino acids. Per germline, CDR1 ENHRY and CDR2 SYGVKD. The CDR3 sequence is CAIRQGDSGNTIYF. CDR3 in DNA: TGTGCCATTCGACAGGGGGACTCTGGAAACACCATATATTTT.

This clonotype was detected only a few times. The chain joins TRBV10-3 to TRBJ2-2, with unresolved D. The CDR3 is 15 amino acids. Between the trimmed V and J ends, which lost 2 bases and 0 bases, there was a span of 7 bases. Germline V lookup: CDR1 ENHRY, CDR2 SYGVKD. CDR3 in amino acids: CAISEKSANTGELFF. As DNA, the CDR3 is TGTGCCATCAGTGAGAAGAGTGCGAACACCGGGGAGCTGTTTTTT.

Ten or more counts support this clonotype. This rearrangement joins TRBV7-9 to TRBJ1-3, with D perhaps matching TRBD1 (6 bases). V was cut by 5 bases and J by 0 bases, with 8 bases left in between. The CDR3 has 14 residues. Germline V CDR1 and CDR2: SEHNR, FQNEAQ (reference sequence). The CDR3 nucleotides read TGTGCCAGCAGCCGGACAGCCTCTGGAAACACCATATATTTT. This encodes CASSRTASGNTIYF.

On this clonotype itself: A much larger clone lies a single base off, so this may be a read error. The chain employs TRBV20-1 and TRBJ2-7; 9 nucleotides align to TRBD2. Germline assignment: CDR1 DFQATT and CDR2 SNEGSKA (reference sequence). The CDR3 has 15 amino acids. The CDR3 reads CSAATPWREGYGQYF. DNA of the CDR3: TGCAGTGCTGCCACCCCTTGGCGGGAGGGGTACGGGCAGTACTTC.

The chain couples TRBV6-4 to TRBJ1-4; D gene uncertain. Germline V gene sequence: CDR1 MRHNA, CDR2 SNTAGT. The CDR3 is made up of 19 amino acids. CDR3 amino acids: CPAIKNHVIFENENEKLFF. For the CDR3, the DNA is TGTCCAGCCATCAAAAACCACGTTATTTTCGAGAATGAAAATGAAAAACTGTTTTTT.

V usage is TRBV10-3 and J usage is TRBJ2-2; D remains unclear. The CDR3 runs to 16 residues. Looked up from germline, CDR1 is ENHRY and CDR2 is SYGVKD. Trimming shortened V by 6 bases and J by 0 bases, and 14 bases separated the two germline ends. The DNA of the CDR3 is TGTGCCATCAGCTTTACCGTGTTTGCGAACACCGGGGAGCTGTTTTTT. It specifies CAISFTVFANTGELFF.

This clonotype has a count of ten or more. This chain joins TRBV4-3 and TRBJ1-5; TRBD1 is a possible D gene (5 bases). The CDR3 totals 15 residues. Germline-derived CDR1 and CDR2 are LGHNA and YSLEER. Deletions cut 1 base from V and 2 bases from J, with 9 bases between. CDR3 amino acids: CASSQVTGGNQPQHF. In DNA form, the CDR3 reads TGCGCCAGCAGCCAAGTGACGGGGGGCAATCAGCCCCAGCATTTT.